A selection of T cell receptor beta chains follows, all from one sample in a study of identical twins. Each CDR3 protein gets one entry after TCRdb re-called the 5' RACE reads with MiXCR. The repertoire has approximately 670,000 distinct CDR3 sequences, around 5.7% of them found once; the top ten carry 1.5% to 2%. The sequencing input was naive T cells sorted from blood. The receptors come from a man aged 18 to 30 in good health. Both conserved end residues are part of each CDR3. A D gene is named only where the DNA matches it firmly. The size entry is marked missing in some rows and otherwise reads once, few, many or a size class.

>-|TRBV12-3/TRBV12-4|many|TRBJ1-6
TGTGCCAGCAGTCCCCCCCCGGGTTCACCCCTCCACTTT
CASSPPPGSPLHF
>TRBD1|TRBV27|few|TRBJ1-1
TGTGCCAGCAGTTTTCGACTTACAGGGGGCGCAGGCTCTGAAGCTTTCTTT
CASSFRLTGGAGSEAFF
>-|TRBV20-1|-|TRBJ2-2
TGCAGTGCCGCAACTACTACCACCGGGGAGCTGTTTTTT
CSAATTTTGELFF
>TRBD1|TRBV18|-|TRBJ2-5
TGTGCCAGCTCACCACAGACGACAGGGACGGAGACCCAGTACTTC
CASSPQTTGTETQYF
>TRBD2|TRBV11-2|many|TRBJ2-1
TGTGCCAGCAGCTTAGTTAGGGGTAGCGGGAACCCTAAGAGGAAGATCTTC
CASSLVRGSGNPKRKIF
>-|TRBV6-5|-|TRBJ2-5
TGTGCCAGCAGTTACTCGTCAGCTGGCGAAGAGACCCAGTACTTC
CASSYSSAGEETQYF
>-|TRBV12-3/TRBV12-4|-|TRBJ2-3
TGTGCCAGTGGGTGGAGCACAGATACGCAGTATTTT
CASGWSTDTQYF
>-|TRBV6-5|many|TRBJ1-1
TGTGCCAGCACTTGGGGCACCTCGAACACTGAAGCTTTCTTT
CASTWGTSNTEAFF
>-|TRBV20-1|many|TRBJ2-5
TGCAGTGCTAGAGATACAGGGAGGGAGACCCAGTACTTC
CSARDTGRETQYF
>-|TRBV6-2/TRBV6-3|many|TRBJ1-5
TGTGCCAGCACCGGATACAGAGGGTGGCAGCCCCAGCATTTT
CASTGYRGWQPQHF
>TRBD2|TRBV24-1|few|TRBJ2-1
TGTGCCACCAGTGATCTTCCGGGAGGGCCCAATGAGCAGTTCTTC
CATSDLPGGPNEQFF
>-|TRBV11-2|many|TRBJ1-3
TGTGCCAGCAGCTTAGAGCCAGGGGCGTGGGGAAACACCATATATTTT
CASSLEPGAWGNTIYF
>TRBD2|TRBV29-1|many|TRBJ2-3
TGCAGCGTTCCCGGGGTAGCGGGAGTCAAAGATACGCAGTATTTT
CSVPGVAGVKDTQYF
>TRBD2|TRBV4-3|many|TRBJ2-1
TGCGCCAGCAGCCTGACTCTAGCGGGAGGCCACAATGAGCAGTTCTTC
CASSLTLAGGHNEQFF
>-|TRBV11-2|many|TRBJ1-5
TGTGCCAGCAGCCGGGGGGTGGGGAGCAATCAGCCCCAGCATTTT
CASSRGVGSNQPQHF
>-|TRBV20-1|many|TRBJ1-5
TGCAGTGCTAGAAGGTTGGACAAACTTAATAGCAATCAGCCCCAGCATTTT
CSARRLDKLNSNQPQHF
>-|TRBV30|few|TRBJ2-7
TGTGCCTGGAGTGTACCGGGGGAAGAGCAGTACTTC
CAWSVPGEEQYF
>-|TRBV20-1|many|TRBJ1-1
TGCAGTGCTAGAGACAACGACAGCCCTAACACTGAAGCTTTCTTT
CSARDNDSPNTEAFF
>TRBD1|TRBV4-1|many|TRBJ2-5
TGCGCCAGCAGCCAAGGGGCGCTTTTGACAGGGCGGCAAGAGACCCAGTACTTC
CASSQGALLTGRQETQYF
>-|TRBV6-2/TRBV6-3|many|TRBJ1-5
TGTGCCAGCAGCCAAACAGGGACCAATCAGCCCCAGCATTTT
CASSQTGTNQPQHF
>TRBD1|TRBV9|many|TRBJ1-6
TGTGCCAGCAGCGGGAGGACAGGGGCTAATTCACCCCTCCACTTT
CASSGRTGANSPLHF
>-|TRBV5-1|many|TRBJ2-3
TGCGCCAGCAGCACCGTGGTAACAGATACGCAGTATTTT
CASSTVVTDTQYF
>-|TRBV4-2|-|TRBJ1-1
TGTGCCAGCAGCCACCCCTACCAGGACACCCAGCCCGAAGCTTTCTTT
CASSHPYQDTQPEAFF
>-|TRBV29-1|few|TRBJ2-7
TGCAGCGTTGCCATTTCGAGGGCAGGAATATCCTCCTACGAGCAGTACTTC
CSVAISRAGISSYEQYF
>TRBD2|TRBV7-2|many|TRBJ2-7
TGTGCCAGCAGCTCAGGGACTAGCGGGAAGAACGAGCAGTACTTC
CASSSGTSGKNEQYF
>TRBD2|TRBV2|-|TRBJ2-1
TGTGCCAGCAGCTATCGACTAGCGGAGGGGAATGAGCAGTTCTTC
CASSYRLAEGNEQFF
>-|TRBV5-1|few|TRBJ2-1
TGCGCCAGCAGCCACGACGGGTGGGATGAGCAGTTCTTC
CASSHDGWDEQFF
>-|TRBV11-2|-|TRBJ2-1
TGTGCCAGCAGCTTAGGGTTTGGGAGCGGGCCGGGGTCCTACAATGAGCAGTTCTTC
CASSLGFGSGPGSYNEQFF
>TRBD1|TRBV2|few|TRBJ2-7
TGTGCCAGCAGTGAAGGGGACAGGGGAGGCGAGCAGTACTTC
CASSEGDRGGEQYF
>-|TRBV5-6|-|TRBJ2-2
TGTGCCAGCAGCTTGGGTCGAAGGGTAGGCACCGGGGAGCTGTTTTTT
CASSLGRRVGTGELFF
>-|TRBV29-1|-|TRBJ2-1
TGCAGCGTTGAAGGGCGTCCTCGTAATGAGCAGTTCTTC
CSVEGRPRNEQFF
>-|TRBV20-1|many|TRBJ2-3
TGCAGTGCTACTGAATTGGACTGGAGGAGCACAGATACGCAGTATTTT
CSATELDWRSTDTQYF
>TRBD2|TRBV5-1|-|TRBJ2-1
TGCGCCAGCAGCTCCTCGGGGGGACCCCGCAATGAGCAGTTCTTC
CASSSSGGPRNEQFF
>TRBD1|TRBV2|-|TRBJ2-1
TGTGCCAGCACGGAGACAGGGGACATTAACAATGAGCAGTTCTTC
CASTETGDINNEQFF
>TRBD2|TRBV5-5|-|TRBJ2-1
TGTGCCAGCAGCCCGGGGGACCAAGCGGGAGTCTACAATGAGCAGTTCTTC
CASSPGDQAGVYNEQFF
>-|TRBV28|few|TRBJ2-1
TGTGCCAGCAGGGCCGTCAATGAGCAGTTCTTC
CASRAVNEQFF
>-|TRBV6-5|many|TRBJ2-7
-
CASSTSDGYEQYF
>TRBD1|TRBV29-1|many|TRBJ1-2
TGCAGCGTCCGGGACAGGAACTATGGCTACACCTTC
CSVRDRNYGYTF
>-|TRBV3-1|many|TRBJ2-1
TGTGCCAGCAGCCAAGTCTTTTTGTCACTTAATGAGCAGTTCTTC
CASSQVFLSLNEQFF
>-|TRBV11-3|-|TRBJ2-1
TGTGCCAGCAGCTTAGGAACAGGGAAGGAGCAGTTCTTC
CASSLGTGKEQFF
>-|TRBV5-1|many|TRBJ2-3
TGCGCCAGCAGCTCGGCCTTGGGCACAGATACGCAGTATTTT
CASSSALGTDTQYF
>-|TRBV20-1|-|TRBJ2-7
TGCAGTGCTAGAGATGGGCCGAGAGGCGAGCAGTACTTC
CSARDGPRGEQYF
>TRBD2|TRBV5-1|-|TRBJ2-3
TGCGCCAGCAGTCCCCTAGCGGCCACGAGCACAGATACGCAGTATTTT
CASSPLAATSTDTQYF
>-|TRBV20-1|many|TRBJ2-1
TGCAGTGCTGTTGCAGATGAGCAGTTCTTC
CSAVADEQFF
>TRBD2|TRBV5-1|few|TRBJ2-5
TGCGCCAGCAGCTACAGCACTAGCGGGAGCGGAGAGACCCAGTACTTC
CASSYSTSGSGETQYF
>-|TRBV4-2|many|TRBJ2-3
TGTGCCAGCAGCCAAGGATCCGGGGAAGATACGCAGTATTTT
CASSQGSGEDTQYF
>-|TRBV5-1|few|TRBJ2-2
TGCGCCAGCAGCATAACGAGCACCGGGGAGCTGTTTTTT
CASSITSTGELFF
>TRBD2|TRBV27|many|TRBJ2-7
TGTGCCAGCAGTTTGGGACTAGCGGGTTCGAGCTCCTACGAGCAGTACTTC
CASSLGLAGSSSYEQYF
>-|TRBV7-9|-|TRBJ2-1
TGTGCCAGCAGCTTAGACGGCGGGGATGAGCAGTTCTTC
CASSLDGGDEQFF
>-|TRBV27|many|TRBJ1-2
TGTGCCAGCAGCCAACAGGGTAACTATGGCTACACCTTC
CASSQQGNYGYTF
>-|TRBV7-2|many|TRBJ2-1
TGTGCCAGCAGCTTATCCGTCCTGCGGGACAACAATGAGCAGTTCTTC
CASSLSVLRDNNEQFF
>-|TRBV29-1|-|TRBJ2-1
TGCAGCGTCCACGGGACGGACACTTACAATGAGCAGTTCTTC
CSVHGTDTYNEQFF
>-|TRBV28|many|TRBJ2-5
TGTGCCAGCAGCCCTGAGTCTGAGACCCAGTACTTC
CASSPESETQYF
>-|TRBV3-1|few|TRBJ2-4
TGTGCCAGCAGCCAAGTTAAGGAAATTCAGTACTTC
CASSQVKEIQYF
>TRBD2|TRBV20-1|many|TRBJ2-5
TGCTCGGGAGGATCGGCTAGCGGGAGATTCGATGAGACCCAGTACTTC
CSGGSASGRFDETQYF
>-|TRBV11-2|many|TRBJ2-1
TGTGCCAGCAGCCGACAGGAGCATGAGCAGTTCTTC
CASSRQEHEQFF